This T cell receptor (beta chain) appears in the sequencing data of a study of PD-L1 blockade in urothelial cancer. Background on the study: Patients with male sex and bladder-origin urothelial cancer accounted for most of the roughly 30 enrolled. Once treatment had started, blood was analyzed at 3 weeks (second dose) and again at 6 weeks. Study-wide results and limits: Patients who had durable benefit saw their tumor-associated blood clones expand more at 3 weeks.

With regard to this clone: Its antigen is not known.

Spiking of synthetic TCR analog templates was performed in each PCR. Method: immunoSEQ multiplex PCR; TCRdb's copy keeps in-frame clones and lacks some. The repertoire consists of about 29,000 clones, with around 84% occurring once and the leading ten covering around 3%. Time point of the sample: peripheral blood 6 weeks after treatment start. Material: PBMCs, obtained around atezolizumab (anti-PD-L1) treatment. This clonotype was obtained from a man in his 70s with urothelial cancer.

The CDR3 sequence is CASSWRNTEAFF. DNA for the CDR3: TGTGCCAGCAGCTGGAGGAACACTGAAGCTTTCTTT. The chain is built from TRBV7-9 and TRBJ1-1; D not certain. Trimming cost V 4 bases and J 1 base, with 4 bases left between them. The CDR3 has 12 residues. Per the germline V gene, CDR1 is SEHNR and CDR2 is FQNEAQ (reference sequence).